This T cell receptor (beta chain) stems from a study of blood T cells in healthy people across ages. Per sample, a minimum of 7 million PBMCs were isolated. This clonotype was recorded at least ten times. Its specificity is unknown. Study results and limitations: While age rose, TCR beta diversity per million T cells dropped in a roughly linear way.

It was with a sample-barcoded 5' primer and a J-beta primer mix that a second PCR of roughly 7 to 12 cycles was run. TCRdb analysed the 5' RACE reads with MiXCR anew, one entry per CDR3 protein. Seen here are hundreds of thousands of distinct CDR3 sequences, approximately 30% observed once, and the top ten hold 15%. The CDR3 totals 14 residues. Germline CDR1 reads SGHDT; CDR2 reads YYEEEE. The V gene lost 4 bases and the J gene lost 0 bases, with 11 bases spanning the gap. This TCR derives from a woman of 80 years or more in good health. The chain is built from TRBV5-6 and TRBJ2-7; tentative D call: TRBD1 (5 bases). The specimen sequenced was blood. The chain's CDR3 is CASSRPGNSYEQYF. Written as DNA, the CDR3 is TGTGCCAGCAGCCGTCCAGGGAACTCCTACGAGCAGTACTTC. Complete variable domain (other parts from reference TRBV5-6 and TRBJ2-7): DAGVTQSPTHLIKTRGQQVTLRCSPKSGHDTVSWYQQALGQGPQFIFQYYEEEERQRGNFPDRFSGHQFPNYSSELNVNALLLGDSALYLCASSRPGNSYEQYFGPGTRLTVT.